This entry concerns a single TCR beta chain. This clone was seen more than once but under ten times. Its antigen remains unidentified. Qualities for individual bases were not recorded, and no much larger clone is one base off. The cohort was made up of about 670 healthy bone marrow donors. At the time of sampling, all cohort members were nominally healthy, though unrecorded immune exposures were likely present. The donor tested CMV seropositive, placing the donor among the approximately 310 seropositive members of the cohort. Every donor gave a peripheral blood sample, and the peripheral blood mononuclear cells from that sample were used for TCR beta sequencing. Genomic DNA was extracted from the blood cell samples with the Qiagen DNeasy Blood Extraction Kit. Libraries came from the immunoSEQ multiplex PCR assay. A mixture of 60 forward primers for TCR Vbeta segments and 13 reverse primers for TCR Jbeta segments was used in the multiplex PCR. The CDR3 region of rearranged TCR beta genes was amplified from genomic DNA by a multiplex PCR assay. The Illumina HiSeq System was used to sequence the amplified TCR beta libraries as 87-base-pair reads. Concerning the study's data processing: In a later analysis, some 80 million unique TCR beta chains were counted across the roughly 700 repertoires, and roughly 11 million of these chains were shared by at least two donors. Raw reads were error-corrected and collapsed into unique sequences with a nearest-neighbor algorithm that merged closely related sequences to remove PCR and sequencing errors. CDR3 sequences were aligned to IMGT reference sequences to assign V, D and J gene segments. For a sequence to be retained, a match of at least six nucleotides to both a V gene segment and a J gene segment was required. A rearrangement counted as productive if the CDR3 had no stop codons and remained in frame with V and J, and every other rearrangement counted as non-productive. CDR3 was defined by IMGT convention, running from the second conserved V-encoded cysteine to the conserved J-encoded phenylalanine. The earlier analysis of 550 to 650 of the donors excluded any sequence lacking an unambiguous match to a single V gene segment. An earlier analysis of around 600 of the donors classified V segments as functional when productive rearrangements were above 56.7% and as segregating when the standard deviation between donors was above 5%. To diagnose cytomegalovirus status from the catalog of TCR beta chain sequences, a statistical classification framework was built. In a later analysis, V and J genes were assigned by comparing TCR nucleotide sequences against IMGT/GENE-DB human TR gene sequences. In a later analysis, CDR3 sequences and most-parsimonious VDJ recombination scenarios were assigned using the TCRdist pipeline. In a later analysis, every TCR beta chain was defined by the combination of its CDR3 amino acid sequence and its V-gene family, and reads without a unique V-gene family were dropped. A later analysis removed several hundred highly shared, low-generation-probability nucleotide sequences to deal with suspected cross-contamination and a sequencing artifact. For each public chain, a later analysis derived a clonal expansion index from normalized ranks of inferred template counts within each repertoire. A later analysis computed generation probabilities with a VDJ recombination model fitted to out-of-frame rearrangements, and checked the results against IGoR. Hypergeometric tests were used in a later analysis to score TCR-TCR, TCR-HLA and TCR-CMV co-occurrence, with a repertoire-size bias correction applied to the TCR pairs. In a later analysis, false discovery rates were estimated by permuting HLA or CMV assignments 20 times. In a later analysis, co-occurring TCRs were grouped using DBSCAN, and TCRdist sequence similarity was added for clustering within HLA-allele-positive subsets. Repertoires with fewer than 30,000 or more than 120,000 public chains were left out of co-occurrence clustering, as were a handful of repertoires with anomalous nucleotide sharing. Entries here come from immuneACCESS through TCRdb and include only in-frame sequences with V and J called. Some clones fail to appear in such tables; in the studies checked, an unresolved V gene covers under half of the shortfall, and the cause of the remainder is unknown. V and J calls and clone size follow that table, whereas D and trimming were derived from the DNA. This sample gives 95,000 to 150,000 clones in total; 10% of them show up just once. The leading ten clones occupy around 5% of the sample.

These data are taken from a study of cytomegalovirus exposure and HLA in healthy donors (dated by TCRdb to 2017 to 2019). Describing the broader study: An earlier analysis of more than 550 of the donors reported 276 Gb of sequence data and around 110 million unique TCR beta sequences obtained from about 179 million T cells. A later analysis re-examined previously published TCR beta repertoires from about 670 donors and added high-resolution HLA genotyping to investigate patterns of TCR occurrence. The number of typed donors differed by locus: about 620-640 for A, B, C, DRB1 and DQB1; 500 to 550 for DQA1; 606 for DPA1; and about 450 for DPB1. An earlier analysis of some 500 of the donors applied high-throughput TCR beta sequencing to assess whether each TCR beta V gene segment acted as functional or pseudogenic. Among some 400 genotyped donors of the cohort, an average of approximately 230,000 unique TCR beta nucleotide sequences were sequenced per donor, about a sixth of them non-productive. About five DR-DQ haplotypes were handled as single units for association and clustering, since linkage in the cohort was strong. HLA typing covered class I and class II loci at four-digit resolution. The study used immunosequencing to profile the T cell repertoires of approximately 630 subjects and linked those repertoires to cytomegalovirus serostatus. Besides the first cohort of around 700 subjects, a separate validation cohort made up of over 95 different subjects was used. Every repertoire in the discovery cohort had been generated on one and the same sequencing platform. The study was designed to test whether signatures of past pathogen exposure could be identified by cataloging public T cell receptors. A later genetic analysis used genome-wide SNP genotypes for about three fifths of the roughly 700 donors, treating that subset as a discovery cohort. Alongside the repertoire data, information on donor age, sex, ethnicity and CMV serostatus was compiled. Roughly 300 gigabases of sequencing data and around 80 million unique TCR sequences made up an early release that covered several hundred HLA-typed donors. The genetic ancestry cluster associated with self-reported Caucasian donors included roughly 84% of the roughly 410 genotyped donors. The later analysis used no new phenotypic data to find candidate immune exposures, relying instead on TCR beta sequences and their occurrence across donors. To predict cytomegalovirus infection status, the study brought together high-throughput TCR immunosequencing, statistical association of individual TCRs with disease status, and machine learning. Overall study outcomes, separate from this receptor: V-gene and J-gene trimming of TCR beta chains was associated with a missense DCLRE1C variant in a later genetic analysis, and the association was replicated in an independent cohort. In vitro tests confirmed that a few of the cytomegalovirus-associated TCR beta chains recognize cytomegalovirus antigens. A total of 150 to 200 TCR beta chains were listed by the study as associated with cytomegalovirus. In a later analysis, HLA-associated TCR beta chains showed more clonal expansion and lower generation probabilities than non-associated chains that were equally common. It was suggested by the authors that the approach could potentially be generalized to other disease states and immunological phenotypes. Linkage disequilibrium might explain the correlated functional status among segregating V segments, but an unknown experimental factor could not be excluded. HLA typing was unavailable for some donors at each locus, so association tests used only the typed subset. Sequencing depth was assumed to be roughly uniform across donors in the presence/absence analyses, though that assumption may not hold. A cluster of highly shared sequence variants was judged likely to represent a technical artifact of the sequencing pipeline. A later analysis reported that several top co-occurrence clusters appeared linked to parvovirus B19, influenza, CMV and Epstein-Barr virus. CMV serostatus was the only immune exposure information available for the cohort. While some public TCRs were present in many individuals, most TCR sequences turned up only very rarely across donors. A further reported finding was that TCR beta sequences accurately predicted the HLA-A and HLA-B alleles for most subjects in the first cohort. Because counts were too low, 15 to 20 rarely observed V segments, including chromosome 9 orphons, were left out of the earlier analysis of 500 to 750 of the donors. When HLA alleles, especially DR and DQ, strongly co-occurred, TCR associations were difficult to assign to individual alleles. A later analysis associated 17,000 or so TCR beta sequences with specific HLA alleles at a false discovery rate of 0.05. Some IMGT-functional V segments, including TRBV6-2 and TRBV6-3, could not be distinguished by the 87-base-pair reads and were therefore excluded. In an earlier analysis of some 500 of the donors, most TCR beta V segments appeared in productive rearrangements about 90% or about 30% of the time, broadly matching IMGT annotations. A later genetic analysis reported fewer N-insertions in productive TCRs among donors in an Asian-associated ancestry cluster than the roughly 720-donor mean. Only TCR beta chains were sequenced in this cohort, and the absence of alpha or paired-chain data limited detectable features. The classifier was reported to diagnose cytomegalovirus status with high specificity and sensitivity in both the original and validation cohorts. A later analysis found that most CMV-associated TCR beta chains appeared HLA-restricted, with HLA associations seemingly driven largely by CMV exposure. A later analysis found that TCR association rates varied across HLA loci, with DRB1 alleles showing the most associated TCRs and HLA-C alleles the fewest.

V loses 3 bases, J loses 7 bases, and the germline ends lie 12 bases apart. For CDR1 and CDR2, the germline V gene lists MRHNA and SNTAGT. From the cysteine through the phenylalanine, the CDR3 covers 14 amino acids. CDR3 DNA is the only sequence kept; it has 42 bases, read in frame from the first base. The specimen was PBMCs. This clonotype was sampled from a woman under 30 in good health and CMV-seropositive. The rearranged segments are TRBV6-4 and TRBJ2-2; a weak D assignment points to TRBD2 (6 bases agree). CDR3 protein: CASSETPGGGELFF. The DNA sequence reads TGTGCCAGCAGTGAGACACCCGGGGGCGGGGAGCTGTTTTTT.